Listed below are T cell receptor beta chains from one sample, sequenced in a study of blood T cell repertoires in COVID-19. Sequencing used immunoSEQ multiplex PCR; TCRdb keeps in-frame clones, though not all of them. The repertoire includes fewer than 450,000 clones, 88% of them detected once, and roughly 12% sits in the top ten. The sequencing sample was made of peripheral blood. The receptor source for this set is a woman in her forties or fifties with COVID-19, enrolled during active disease. Both conserved end residues are part of each CDR3. D genes are given only for firm matches. The size entry is marked missing in some rows and otherwise reads once, few, many or a size class.

clone size	D gene	V gene	J gene	CDR3 protein	CDR3 DNA
NA	NA	TRBV2	TRBJ2-6	CASSERGSGANVLTF	TGTGCCAGCAGTGAAAGGGGTTCTGGGGCCAACGTCCTGACTTTC
NA	TRBD2	TRBV7-3	TRBJ2-3	CASSLGLAGGPADTQYF	TGTGCCAGCAGCTTGGGACTAGCGGGGGGACCCGCAGATACGCAGTATTTT
once	NA	TRBV7-2	TRBJ1-5	CASSPRQANQPQHF	TGTGCCAGCAGCCCTCGACAGGCCAATCAGCCCCAGCATTTT
few	TRBD2	TRBV24-1	TRBJ2-5	CATSESSGAIQETQYF	TGTGCCACCAGTGAATCTAGCGGGGCCATACAAGAGACCCAGTACTTC
NA	NA	TRBV10-3	TRBJ1-1	CAISESTGNTEAFF	TGTGCCATCAGTGAGTCGACAGGGAACACTGAAGCTTTCTTT
NA	NA	TRBV28	TRBJ1-5	CASSFSPNSNQPQHF	TGTGCCAGCAGTTTTTCACCTAATAGCAATCAGCCCCAGCATTTT
NA	TRBD1	TRBV24-1	TRBJ2-1	CATSGPRDRGPNEQFF	TGTGCCACCAGTGGCCCACGGGACAGGGGTCCCAATGAGCAGTTCTTC
NA	NA	TRBV12-3/TRBV12-4	TRBJ1-2	CASSSGFDYGYTF	TGTGCCAGCAGTTCGGGATTCGACTATGGCTACACCTTC
few	NA	TRBV19	TRBJ1-1	CASTVRTAGMNTEAFF	TGTGCCAGTACCGTCCGGACAGCCGGTATGAACACTGAAGCTTTCTTT
few	TRBD1	TRBV5-4	TRBJ1-4	CASSFSRDRNEKLFF	TGTGCCAGCAGCTTCTCAAGGGACAGGAATGAAAAACTGTTTTTT
NA	NA	TRBV2	TRBJ1-4	CASRRWAHEKLFF	TGTGCCAGCCGTCGCTGGGCTCATGAAAAACTGTTTTTT
NA	NA	TRBV5-1	TRBJ2-7	CASSLRGADEQYF	TGCGCCAGCAGCTTGCGGGGGGCGGACGAGCAGTACTTC
NA	TRBD2	TRBV7-8	TRBJ2-2	CASRTRGLAGTGELFF	TGTGCCAGCAGGACCCGGGGTCTAGCGGGCACCGGGGAGCTGTTTTTT
NA	NA	TRBV11-2	TRBJ2-5	CASSPGGTQYF	TGTGCCAGCAGCCCCGGTGGGACCCAGTACTTC
NA	TRBD1	TRBV18	TRBJ1-1	CASSPSGTGGEAFF	TGTGCCAGCTCACCATCCGGGACAGGCGGGGAAGCTTTCTTT
NA	NA	TRBV13	TRBJ2-7	CASSLAPRETEQYF	TGTGCCAGCAGCTTAGCCCCAAGGGAGACCGAGCAGTACTTC
NA	TRBD2	TRBV5-4	TRBJ2-1	CASSSRGGAYNEQFF	TGTGCCAGCAGCTCGCGCGGGGGGGCGTACAATGAGCAGTTCTTC
NA	NA	TRBV19	TRBJ1-4	CASRKQGSGEKLFF	TGTGCCAGTAGAAAACAGGGTTCGGGAGAAAAACTGTTTTTT
NA	TRBD2	TRBV18	TRBJ2-1	CASSPKRGAYEQFF	TGTGCCAGCTCACCAAAGCGGGGGGCTTATGAGCAGTTCTTC
NA	NA	TRBV20-1	TRBJ1-5	CSASSDSDQPQHF	TGCAGTGCTAGTTCCGACAGCGATCAGCCCCAGCATTTT
NA	NA	TRBV6-4	TRBJ2-2	CASSGDGRGSGELFF	TGTGCCAGCAGTGGGGACGGCAGGGGCAGCGGGGAGCTGTTTTTT
NA	TRBD1	TRBV4-1	TRBJ1-2	CASSQEGGAGYGYTF	TGCGCCAGCAGCCAAGAAGGGGGCGCAGGCTATGGCTACACCTTC
NA	NA	TRBV10-3	TRBJ2-7	CAISDDFYEQYF	TGTGCCATCAGTGATGACTTCTACGAGCAGTACTTC
NA	NA	TRBV6-6	TRBJ1-5	CASSLTGNNQPQHF	TGTGCCAGCAGCCTTACAGGAAACAATCAGCCCCAGCATTTT
NA	TRBD1	TRBV6-6	TRBJ1-1	CASKQGAGTEAFF	TGTGCCAGTAAACAGGGGGCTGGCACTGAAGCTTTCTTT
once	TRBD2	TRBV10-2	TRBJ2-7	CASSYQRGGYEQYF	TGCGCCAGCAGTTACCAGCGGGGGGGATACGAGCAGTACTTC
NA	TRBD2	TRBV12-3/TRBV12-4	TRBJ2-5	CASSRGEEETQYF	TGTGCCAGCTCCCGGGGGGAAGAAGAGACCCAGTACTTC
NA	NA	TRBV6-1	TRBJ2-7	CASSAGPNLGSYEQYF	TGTGCCAGCAGTGCGGGTCCCAACCTCGGCTCCTACGAGCAGTACTTC
NA	NA	TRBV15	TRBJ1-6	CATSRRGSPLHF	TGTGCCACCAGCAGAAGGGGTTCACCCCTCCACTTT
NA	TRBD1	TRBV27	TRBJ2-7	CASSIDRGNYEQYF	TGTGCCAGCAGCATCGACAGGGGCAACTACGAGCAGTACTTC
NA	NA	TRBV5-1	TRBJ2-4	CASSLVAGENIQYF	TGCGCCAGCAGCTTGGTTGCAGGGGAAAACATTCAGTACTTC
NA	TRBD2	TRBV9	TRBJ2-2	CASSFGSMGLAGDNTGELFF	TGTGCCAGCAGCTTCGGCTCGATGGGGCTAGCGGGGGACAACACCGGGGAGCTGTTTTTT
NA	TRBD2	TRBV3-1/TRBV3-2	TRBJ2-7	CASSQDRTSNEQYF	TGTGCCAGCAGCCAAGACCGGACTAGTAACGAGCAGTACTTC
NA	TRBD1	TRBV5-5	TRBJ2-7	CASSLGQDGEQYF	TGTGCCAGCAGCCTAGGACAGGACGGCGAGCAGTACTTC
NA	NA	TRBV15	TRBJ2-6	CATSSLDRARANVLTF	TGTGCCACCAGCAGCCTAGACAGAGCCCGGGCCAACGTCCTGACTTTC
NA	TRBD2	TRBV3-1/TRBV3-2	TRBJ2-3	CASSQDRSGGLHPPDTQYF	TGTGCCAGCAGCCAAGATAGGAGCGGGGGACTTCACCCCCCAGATACGCAGTATTTT
NA	TRBD2	TRBV5-5	TRBJ2-5	CASRPGGGETQYF	TGTGCCAGCAGACCGGGAGGAGGGGAGACCCAGTACTTC
NA	NA	TRBV3-1/TRBV3-2	TRBJ1-4	CASSQDLGRQAEKLFF	TGTGCCAGCAGCCAAGATTTGGGTCGACAGGCGGAAAAACTGTTTTTT
NA	NA	TRBV30	TRBJ1-5	CAWSPDRDQPQHF	TGTGCCTGGAGCCCTGACAGAGATCAGCCCCAGCATTTT
NA	NA	TRBV9	TRBJ2-5	CASAPPLAETQYF	TGTGCCAGCGCGCCCCCGTTAGCGGAGACCCAGTACTTC
NA	NA	TRBV2	TRBJ2-2	CASSDWAGIAGELFF	TGTGCCAGCAGTGACTGGGCGGGAATCGCCGGGGAGCTGTTTTTT
NA	NA	TRBV12-5	TRBJ2-5	CASGAWTDRETQYF	TGTGCTAGTGGAGCTTGGACAGACCGGGAGACCCAGTACTTC
NA	TRBD1	TRBV19	TRBJ1-2	CASSATSGTVSGYTF	TGTGCCAGTAGTGCTACCTCCGGGACAGTCTCAGGCTACACCTTC
NA	NA	TRBV19	TRBJ2-7	CASSTRQETYEQYF	TGTGCCAGTAGTACCCGACAGGAAACCTACGAGCAGTACTTC